The 24 T cell receptor beta chains in this list originate from one sample, sequenced in a study of CD8+ T cells in alopecia areata. Treatment here: oral pan-JAK inhibitor, 5-10 mg twice daily. Sequencing templates came from extracted RNA that was reverse transcribed into cDNA. Method: immunoSEQ multiplex PCR; TCRdb's copy keeps in-frame clones and lacks some. The table records a few hundred thousand clones, approximately 60% of them present only once. This material consisted of CD4+ T cells sorted from blood, taken around week 53, from a patient treated with tofacitinib. The receptors stem from a human donor with alopecia areata.

The chain links TRBV19 to TRBJ1-1, with unresolved D. V was shortened by 1 base and J by 2 bases, with 14 bases between the two germline ends. Germline V gene lookup returns CDR1 LNHDA and CDR2 SQIVND (reference sequence). CDR3 size: 16 residues. The DNA for the CDR3 is TGTGCCAGTAGTATAGCCCGTCGGGGAGTAAACACTGAAGCTTTCTTT. Its protein product is CASSIARRGVNTEAFF.

V is TRBV7-9 and J is TRBJ2-2, with a weak D call TRBD1 (6 bases). The germline gives CDR1 SEHNR, CDR2 FQNEAQ (reference sequence). Deletions cut 5 bases from V and 3 bases from J, with 7 bases between. CDR3 length equals 13 residues. The chain's CDR3 is CASSTGYTGELFF. DNA of the CDR3: TGTGCCAGCAGCACAGGGTACACCGGGGAGCTGTTTTTT.

This clone has a handful of counts. The V call is TRBV7-9, the J call TRBJ2-5; D perhaps matches TRBD2 (6 bases). Looked up from germline, CDR1 is SEHNR and CDR2 is FQNEAQ (reference sequence). V dropped 4 bases and J dropped 5 bases, with 8 bases sitting between them. This CDR3 spans 12 amino acids. In DNA form, the CDR3 reads TGTGCCAGCAGCTATGGGAGGGAGACCCAGTACTTC. Its translation is CASSYGRETQYF.

The chain carries TRBV6-5 and TRBJ2-5; D remains ambiguous. V lost 7 bases and J lost 10, with 13 bases in between. CDR1 MNHEY and CDR2 SVGAGI come from the germline V gene. There are 11 residues in the CDR3. The CDR3 DNA follows: TGTGCCAGCACCGATAGGGTTCGCCAGTACTTC. This gives the protein CASTDRVRQYF.

This chain connects TRBV5-1 to TRBJ1-1; D might be TRBD1 (5 bases). The germline gives CDR1 SGHRS, CDR2 YFSETQ. This CDR3 comprises 14 residues. V dropped 0 bases and J dropped 4 bases, with 10 bases sitting between them. The CDR3 bases are TGCGCCAGCAGCTTGGCAGGGATGGGCACTGAAGCTTTCTTT. Protein: CASSLAGMGTEAFF.

This clone occurred a few times. One junction end disagrees with the germline gene, perhaps due to a read error. The chain joins TRBV7-3 to TRBJ1-1, with unresolved D. Looked up from germline, CDR1 is SGHTA and CDR2 is FQGTGA. This CDR3 has 14 residues. In nucleotides, the CDR3 is TGCGCCAGCAGCCAACCGGGTGCGAACACTGAAGCTTTCTTT. Its protein is CASSQPGANTEAFF. Supplemented by reference TRBV7-3 and TRBJ1-1, the full variable domain reads GAGVSQTPSNKVTEKGKYVELRCDPISGHTALYWYRQSLGQGPEFLIYFQGTGAADDSGLPNDRFFAVRPEGSVSTLKIQRTERGDSAVYLCASSQPGANTEAFFGQGTRLTVV.

This chain uses TRBV25-1 with TRBJ2-2; D is unresolved. Germline values: CDR1 MGHDK, CDR2 SYGVNS. CDR3 length: 14 amino acids. Trimming took off 0 bases at V and 4 bases at J, with 6 bases between the two ends. The CDR3 DNA reads as TGTGCCAGCAGTGAATACCCTAGCACCGGGGAGCTGTTTTTT. This gives the protein CASSEYPSTGELFF.

The J gene is TRBJ2-1, the V gene TRBV4-3; TRBD1 aligns across 9 bases. Per germline, CDR1 LGHNA and CDR2 YSLEER. Trimming at V came to 4 bases and at J to 0 bases, leaving 7 bases not matched to a gene. The CDR3 is 17 amino acids. The CDR3 bases are TGCGCCAGCAGCCGCAGGACAGGGGATAGCTCCTACAATGAGCAGTTCTTC. It translates to CASSRRTGDSSYNEQFF.

The gene calls are TRBV29-1 and TRBJ2-5; D ambiguous. The CDR3 contains 10 residues. The germline CDR1 and CDR2 sequences are SQVTM and ANQGSEA. V lost 3 bases to trimming and J lost 4 bases, with 3 bases between them. DNA of the CDR3: TGCAGCGTTGACCTAGAGACCCAGTACTTC. Protein product: CSVDLETQYF.

The J gene is TRBJ2-3, the V gene TRBV29-1; D is perhaps TRBD1 or TRBD2 (5 bases each). The CDR3 loop spans 14 amino acids. Trimming shortened V by 6 bases and J by 1 base, and 14 bases separated the two germline ends. Germline V lookup: CDR1 SQVTM, CDR2 ANQGSEA. DNA for the CDR3: TGCAGCGTGGGACGGCAAGTAGGCACAGATACGCAGTATTTT. This encodes CSVGRQVGTDTQYF.

This clone has only one observation. The chain employs TRBV2 and TRBJ2-6; D ambiguous. Germline CDR1 and CDR2: SNHLY and FYNNEI. V shed 6 bases and J shed 0 bases, with 6 bases lying between them. The CDR3 is made up of 14 amino acids. The CDR3 here is CASRVGSGANVLTF. CDR3 DNA sequence: TGTGCCAGCAGGGTGGGCTCTGGGGCCAACGTCCTGACTTTC.

The chain has TRBV27 and TRBJ2-1; D is ambiguous. The V and J ends lost 2 bases and 12 bases respectively, with 23 bases between them. This CDR3 is built from 16 residues. Germline loops: CDR1 MNHEY, CDR2 SMNVEV (reference sequence). CDR3 nucleotides: TGTGCCAGCAGTTTAAACCACTACCGCGAGTCCCGCGTGCAGTTCTTC. This gives the protein CASSLNHYRESRVQFF.

The chain is built from TRBV5-4 and TRBJ2-3; 8 bases fit TRBD1. CDR1 is SGHNT, CDR2 YYREEE, per germline (reference sequence). V shed 3 bases, J shed 2 bases, and the junction held 8 bases outside the gene matches. The CDR3 is 16 residues long. The CDR3 DNA is TGTGCCAGCAGCTCCGGACAGGGAATATACACAGATACGCAGTATTTT. Amino acid sequence: CASSSGQGIYTDTQYF.

The V and J genes are TRBV30 and TRBJ2-4; D unclear. V lost 4 bases and J 1 base, leaving 11 bases between the germline ends. The V gene's germline CDR1 is GTSNPN and CDR2 SVGIG (reference sequence). The CDR3 is 14 residues long. Written as DNA, the CDR3 is TGTGCCTGGACAAAGGGTTTTGCCAAAAACATTCAGTACTTC. Translated: CAWTKGFAKNIQYF. The entire variable domain, with the rest obtained from reference TRBV30 and TRBJ2-4, is as follows: SQTIHQWPATLVQPVGSPLSLECTVEGTSNPNLYWYRQAAGRGLQLLFYSVGIGQISSEVPQNLSASRPQDRQFILSSKKLLLSDSGFYLCAWTKGFAKNIQYFGAGTRLSVL.

The chain is built from TRBV19 and TRBJ1-5; 11 bases map to TRBD1. The CDR3 runs to 14 residues. V trimming: 7 bases; J trimming: 6 bases; junction bases outside the gene matches: 5. Germline V gives CDR1 LNHDA, CDR2 SQIVND (reference sequence). The CDR3 here is CASNGQGAGQPQHF. The CDR3 DNA reads as TGTGCCAGTAACGGACAGGGGGCAGGTCAGCCCCAGCATTTT.

The chain employs TRBV30 and TRBJ1-1; D might be TRBD1 (5 bases). The CDR3 has 13 residues. CDR1 is GTSNPN and CDR2 is SVGIG in the germline V gene (reference sequence). Trimming removed 5 bases at V and 11 bases at J, with 21 bases between. DNA of the CDR3: TGTGCCTGGGACCAGGGACCGAGGGGAACTGCTTTCTTT. It specifies CAWDQGPRGTAFF.

This chain links TRBV27 with TRBJ2-3, with D tentatively TRBD1 or TRBD2 (6 bases each). CDR3 length equals 14 residues. V shed 4 bases and J shed 2 bases, with 10 bases lying between them. Germline CDR1 and CDR2: MNHEY and SMNVEV (reference sequence). Here the CDR3 DNA reads TGTGCCAGCAGTTGGGGGGACAACACAGATACGCAGTATTTT. Translating it yields CASSWGDNTDTQYF.

J is TRBJ2-7 and V is TRBV27, with 13 bases identical to TRBD2. Germline-derived CDR1 and CDR2 are MNHEY and SMNVEV (reference sequence). V shed 7 bases and J 3 bases; nucleotides not matched to a gene: 12. CDR3 size: 17 residues. CDR3 sequence (DNA): TGTGCCAGCACCCCGGAGGGACTAGCGGGGCTACGCTACGAGCAGTACTTC. This gives the protein CASTPEGLAGLRYEQYF.

The chain uses TRBV7-2 and TRBJ1-5, with D perhaps TRBD1 (6 bases). The V end lost 5 bases, the J end lost 3 bases, and 17 bases lay between the germline ends. CDR3 size: 16 residues. Germline assignment: CDR1 SGHTA and CDR2 FQGNSA. The CDR3 DNA reads TGTGCCAGCAGCGAGGGGGACGGGCCCTACAATCAGCCCCAGCATTTT. Its protein product is CASSEGDGPYNQPQHF.

Only one count was recorded for this clone. The V and J genes are TRBV7-9 and TRBJ1-6, with a possible D match to TRBD1 (5 bases). Germline V gene lookup returns CDR1 SEHNR and CDR2 FQNEAQ (reference sequence). Trimming took 1 base from V and 5 from J, leaving 6 bases between them. CDR3 size: 14 residues. CDR3 region: CASSLVRDNSPLHF. The CDR3, as DNA: TGTGCCAGCAGCTTAGTCAGGGATAATTCACCCCTCCACTTT.

V gene TRBV11-2 combines with J gene TRBJ1-1; D is unresolved. CDR3 length equals 15 residues. Germline CDR1 and CDR2: SGHAT and FQNNGV. Trimming stripped 4 bases from V and 1 base from J, with 13 bases between. CDR3 bases: TGTGCCAGCAGCTCCCTTTGGAGGTCGAACACTGAAGCTTTCTTT. Its translation: CASSSLWRSNTEAFF.

This clone was recorded a few times. The chain uses TRBV7-9 and TRBJ1-6, with D tentatively TRBD1 (6 bases). The CDR3 totals 14 residues. Germline V gene sequence: CDR1 SEHNR, CDR2 FQNEAQ (reference sequence). With 4 bases removed from V and 9 bases from J, the gap between germline ends came to 13 bases. The CDR3, as DNA: TGTGCCAGCAGCTGGGGGGGCAGGAGTTCACCCCTCCACTTT. Its translation: CASSWGGRSSPLHF.

The genes are TRBV7-3 and TRBJ2-3, with a possible D match to TRBD1 (5 bases). This CDR3 contains 12 residues. Trimming stripped 6 bases from V and 9 bases from J, with 13 bases between. Germline-derived CDR1 and CDR2 are SGHTA and FQGTGA. CDR3 protein: CASSPLGATQYF. CDR3 DNA: TGTGCCAGCAGTCCCCTTGGGGCCACGCAGTATTTT.

This clone was observed a handful of times. The chain is built from TRBV6-5 and TRBJ2-7, with D unclear. Per germline, CDR1 MNHEY and CDR2 SVGAGI. This CDR3 spans 14 amino acids. Trimming removed 2 bases from V and 3 bases from J, with 11 bases in between. The CDR3 coding sequence is TGTGCCAGCAGTTACGGGTTAGCTAACTACGAGCAGTACTTC. Amino acid sequence: CASSYGLANYEQYF.